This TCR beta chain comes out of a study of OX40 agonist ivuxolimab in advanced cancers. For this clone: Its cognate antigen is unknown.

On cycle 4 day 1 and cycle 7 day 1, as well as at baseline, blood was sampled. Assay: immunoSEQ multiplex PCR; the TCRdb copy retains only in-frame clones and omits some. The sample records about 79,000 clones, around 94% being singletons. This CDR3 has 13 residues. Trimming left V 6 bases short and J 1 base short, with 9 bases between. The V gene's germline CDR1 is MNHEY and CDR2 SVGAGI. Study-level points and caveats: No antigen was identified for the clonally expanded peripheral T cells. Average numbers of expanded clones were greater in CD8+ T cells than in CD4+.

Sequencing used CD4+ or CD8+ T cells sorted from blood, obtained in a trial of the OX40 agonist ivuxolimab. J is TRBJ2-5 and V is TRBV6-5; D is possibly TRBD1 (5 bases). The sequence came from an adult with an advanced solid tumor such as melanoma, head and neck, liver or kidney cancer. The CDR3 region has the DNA TGTGCCAGCAGAGCAGGGATCCAAGAGACCCAGTACTTC. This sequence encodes CASRAGIQETQYF.